These T cell receptor beta chains were read from a single sample in a study of blood T cell repertoires in COVID-19. Data came from immunoSEQ multiplex PCR; TCRdb stores just in-frame clones and leaves some out. There are roughly 49,000 clones in the sample; roughly 93% occur only once, and 0.9% to 1.1% lies in the top ten. Sequenced: peripheral blood. These receptors were taken from a man aged 55-75 years with COVID-19, enrolled during active disease. The CDR3 runs from the conserved cysteine through the conserved F or W. D genes are given only for firm matches. Clone size, where shown, is once, few, many, or a class for clones that have expanded.

V	size	D	J	length	CDR3	DNA
TRBV18	-	-	TRBJ1-2	15	CASSPARESNYGYTF	TGTGCCAGCTCACCTGCGCGGGAATCAAACTATGGCTACACCTTC
TRBV28	-	-	TRBJ2-7	15	CASTPGGTVSYEQYF	TGTGCCAGCACCCCTGGCGGGACAGTCTCCTACGAGCAGTACTTC
TRBV19	-	-	TRBJ2-2	14	CASTPARGTGELFF	TGTGCCAGTACCCCGGCGAGAGGCACCGGGGAGCTGTTTTTT
TRBV7-6	-	-	TRBJ2-2	15	CASAPTGPNTGELFF	TGTGCCAGCGCACCGACAGGCCCGAACACCGGGGAGCTGTTTTTT
TRBV18	few	-	TRBJ1-1	18	CASSPLEGVGGMNTEAFF	TGTGCCAGCTCACCCCTTGAGGGAGTAGGTGGCATGAACACTGAAGCTTTCTTT
TRBV6-5	-	TRBD1	TRBJ1-3	15	CASSLGTVSGNTIYF	TGTGCCAGCAGCCTCGGGACAGTCTCTGGAAACACCATATATTTT
TRBV5-1	-	-	TRBJ1-2	14	CASSLPGVQGGYTF	TGCGCCAGCAGCTTGCCGGGGGTCCAAGGAGGCTACACCTTC
TRBV2	-	-	TRBJ2-5	14	CASSLQGQEETQYF	TGTGCCAGCAGTCTACAGGGCCAGGAGGAGACCCAGTACTTC
TRBV28	-	-	TRBJ1-2	11	CASRPRSGYTF	TGTGCCAGCAGACCGAGGAGTGGCTACACCTTC
TRBV7-2	-	-	TRBJ1-1	14	CASSLSPGRREAFF	TGTGCCAGCAGCTTAAGCCCGGGGAGACGGGAAGCTTTCTTT
TRBV5-1	-	-	TRBJ2-2	14	CASSLDRPTGELFF	TGCGCCAGCAGCTTGGACAGGCCGACCGGGGAGCTGTTTTTT
TRBV11-1	-	TRBD2	TRBJ2-7	15	CASSSHGTKRREQYF	TGTGCCAGCAGCTCCCACGGGACTAAACGCCGCGAGCAGTACTTC
TRBV3-1/TRBV3-2	-	TRBD1	TRBJ1-1	17	CASSPTGTALLNTEAFF	TGTGCCAGCAGCCCAACCGGGACAGCTTTATTGAACACTGAAGCTTTCTTT
TRBV18	once	-	TRBJ1-1	16	CASSPFSTSPNTEAFF	TGTGCCAGCTCACCCTTCTCGACATCTCCGAACACTGAAGCTTTCTTT
TRBV3-1/TRBV3-2	once	-	TRBJ1-6	17	CASSRIDRSSYNSPLHF	TGTGCCAGCAGCCGGATCGACAGGAGCTCCTATAATTCACCCCTCCACTTT
TRBV18	-	-	TRBJ2-3	14	CASSPTQFTDTQYF	TGTGCCAGCTCACCGACTCAATTCACAGATACGCAGTATTTT
TRBV30	-	-	TRBJ1-6	15	CAWRLPGSGNSPLHF	TGTGCCTGGAGACTACCGGGCTCGGGGAATTCACCCCTCCACTTT
TRBV5-4	-	-	TRBJ2-7	14	CASSLSTGFYEQYF	TGTGCCAGCAGCTTAAGCACAGGCTTCTACGAGCAGTACTTC
TRBV2	-	-	TRBJ1-6	16	CASSEGTAAYNSPLHF	TGTGCCAGCAGTGAAGGGACAGCTGCTTATAATTCACCCCTCCACTTT
TRBV6-1	once	-	TRBJ2-2	16	CASSGRDTVNTGELFF	TGTGCCAGCAGTGGTAGGGACACCGTTAACACCGGGGAGCTGTTTTTT
TRBV28	-	-	TRBJ1-2	13	CASSFWDTGGYTF	TGTGCCAGCAGTTTTTGGGACACGGGGGGCTACACCTTC
TRBV12-3/TRBV12-4	-	-	TRBJ2-3	13	CASSLARGDTQYF	TGTGCCAGCAGTTTAGCGCGGGGTGATACGCAGTATTTT
TRBV6-2/TRBV6-3	-	-	TRBJ1-5	13	CASSIGSNQPQHF	TGTGCCAGCAGCATCGGGAGCAATCAGCCCCAGCATTTT
TRBV7-3	-	TRBD1	TRBJ2-6	15	CASSLQGAGANVLTF	TGTGCCAGCAGCTTACAGGGGGCTGGGGCCAACGTCCTGACTTTC
TRBV5-1	-	TRBD1	TRBJ1-1	12	CASGGQKFEAFF	TGCGCCAGCGGGGGACAGAAATTTGAAGCTTTCTTT
TRBV5-6	-	-	TRBJ2-3	15	CASSFKSGSTDTQYF	TGTGCCAGCAGCTTCAAGAGCGGGAGCACAGATACGCAGTATTTT
TRBV7-2	-	TRBD2	TRBJ2-2	16	CASSPSGIMNTGELFF	TGTGCCAGCAGCCCGAGCGGGATAATGAACACCGGGGAGCTGTTTTTT
TRBV6-2/TRBV6-3	-	-	TRBJ2-7	13	CASSYAETYEQYF	TGTGCCAGCAGTTACGCGGAAACCTACGAGCAGTACTTC
TRBV4-1	-	-	TRBJ2-6	18	CARSRWGRASSGANVLTF	TGCGCCCGCAGCCGATGGGGGCGGGCCAGCTCTGGGGCCAACGTCCTGACTTTC
TRBV4-2	-	TRBD2	TRBJ2-1	17	CASSQATSGVSYNEQFF	TGTGCCAGCAGCCAGGCTACTAGCGGAGTCTCCTACAATGAGCAGTTCTTC
TRBV30	-	-	TRBJ1-1	14	CAWKSMRGNTEAFF	TGTGCCTGGAAGTCGATGCGAGGGAACACTGAAGCTTTCTTT
TRBV24-1	-	TRBD1	TRBJ2-1	14	CATSDQDRENEQFF	TGTGCCACCAGTGACCAGGACAGGGAGAATGAGCAGTTCTTC
TRBV12-3/TRBV12-4	-	-	TRBJ1-1	13	CASRTTVNTEAFF	TGTGCCAGCAGGACGACAGTGAACACTGAAGCTTTCTTT
TRBV9	-	TRBD1	TRBJ1-1	15	CASSATGGLNTEAFF	TGTGCCAGCAGCGCGACAGGGGGCTTGAACACTGAAGCTTTCTTT
TRBV18	-	TRBD1	TRBJ1-5	14	CASSPQSGGQAQHF	TGTGCCAGCTCACCACAGTCAGGGGGTCAGGCCCAGCATTTT
TRBV4-2	-	TRBD2	TRBJ2-3	15	CASSLQLAVADTQYF	TGTGCCAGCAGCCTGCAACTAGCGGTGGCAGATACGCAGTATTTT
TRBV5-6	once	-	TRBJ2-6	16	CASSLAAWPGANVLTF	TGTGCCAGCAGCTTGGCCGCCTGGCCTGGGGCCAACGTCCTGACTTTC
TRBV11-2	-	-	TRBJ1-5	15	CASSLTGRSNQPQHF	TGTGCCAGCAGCTTAACAGGCAGGAGCAATCAGCCCCAGCATTTT
TRBV7-6	-	TRBD2	TRBJ2-1	16	CASSSLAGGFRNEQFF	TGTGCCAGCAGCTCCCTAGCGGGAGGGTTCAGGAATGAGCAGTTCTTC
TRBV2	-	TRBD1	TRBJ2-3	18	CASSVFTGTGGLTDTQYF	TGTGCCAGCAGTGTATTCACCGGGACAGGGGGACTAACAGATACGCAGTATTTT
TRBV18	-	TRBD1	TRBJ1-5	14	CASSYGDRERPQHF	TGTGCCAGCTCATATGGGGACAGGGAACGTCCCCAGCATTTT
TRBV4-2	-	TRBD2	TRBJ2-3	18	CASSQNPVASGSLDTQYF	TGTGCCAGCAGCCAAAATCCCGTGGCTAGCGGGAGTTTAGATACGCAGTATTTT
TRBV24-1	-	TRBD1	TRBJ2-3	17	CATSDLPGTGHTDTQYF	TGTGCCACCAGTGATTTGCCCGGGACAGGGCACACAGATACGCAGTATTTT
TRBV2	-	TRBD2	TRBJ2-1	16	CASSPLVREGLNEQFF	TGTGCCAGCAGCCCCCTGGTGCGGGAGGGCCTCAATGAGCAGTTCTTC
TRBV28	few	-	TRBJ1-4	13	CASSRGPWEKLFF	TGTGCCAGCAGCCGAGGGCCTTGGGAAAAACTGTTTTTT
TRBV2	-	TRBD2	TRBJ2-7	15	CASAYASGLVLEQYF	TGTGCCAGCGCTTACGCTAGCGGCTTAGTGTTAGAGCAGTACTTC